This T cell receptor (beta chain) is drawn from a study of control samples from healthy donors and cancer patients. The CDR3 has 13 amino acids. V was pared by 2 bases and J by 8 bases, with 12 bases between. From germline, CDR1 is ENHRY and CDR2 SYGVKD. Measured with immunoSEQ multiplex PCR; TCRdb has only the in-frame clones, and not every one. Of roughly 150,000 clones listed, approximately 93% are singletons. This chain links TRBV10-3 with TRBJ1-2; unclear D gene. Sequenced sample: blood. The receptor comes from a man aged 50 to 60 in good health. DNA for the CDR3: TGTGCCATCAGTGAGCCCGGGGTTAGAGGCTACACCTTC. This codes for CAISEPGVRGYTF.